This TCR beta chain stems from a study of blood T cell repertoires in COVID-19. Study details: Italy, Spain and the United States were the sources of the convalescent and acute COVID-19 samples. PBMCs, B-cell-depleted T cells, or T cells provided the cDNA or gDNA that made up the material.

The CDR3 has 14 residues. After removal of 8 bases from V and 3 bases from J, the junction contained 8 bases not matched to a gene. The germline V gene encodes CDR1 KGHDR and CDR2 SFDVKD. Under the authors' procedure: Estimation of nucleated cell counts was performed using reference gene primer amplification. Sequenced by immunoSEQ multiplex PCR; TCRdb stores in-frame clones only, minus some. V, J and clone size were drawn from that table, and D and trimming were deduced from the DNA. Here the sample spans about 120,000 clones, approximately 87% being singletons. This receptor was identified in a man aged 45-65 years with acute or convalescent COVID-19. Material: peripheral blood. The rearrangement joins TRBV24-1 to TRBJ2-5; 7 nucleotides match TRBD2. DNA of the CDR3: TGTGCCACCAACTCTGGGGGAGGGGAAGAGACCCAGTACTTC. Its translation: CATNSGGGEETQYF.